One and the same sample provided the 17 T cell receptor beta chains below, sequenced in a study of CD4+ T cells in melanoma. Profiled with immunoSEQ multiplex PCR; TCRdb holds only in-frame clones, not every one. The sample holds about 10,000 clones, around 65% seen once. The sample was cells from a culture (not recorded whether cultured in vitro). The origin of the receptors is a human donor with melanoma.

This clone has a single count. Here the CDR3 reads CASSPPSKGTEAFF. CDR3 bases: TGTGCCAGCTCACCACCGTCAAAGGGCACTGAAGCTTTCTTT. The chain couples TRBV18 to TRBJ1-1; D remains unclear. CDR1 and CDR2 (germline): KGHSH, LQKENI. The CDR3 length is 14 residues. Trimming left V 0 bases short and J 4 bases short, with 9 bases between.

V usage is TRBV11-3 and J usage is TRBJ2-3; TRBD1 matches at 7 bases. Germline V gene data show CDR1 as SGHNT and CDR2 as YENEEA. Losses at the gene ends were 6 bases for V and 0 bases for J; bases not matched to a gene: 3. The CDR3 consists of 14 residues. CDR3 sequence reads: CASSLGGSTDTQYF. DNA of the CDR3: TGTGCCAGCAGTCTAGGGGGCAGCACAGATACGCAGTATTTT.

CDR3 protein: CASSLNSLAGYTDTQYF. The DNA of the CDR3 is TGTGCCAGCAGCTTAAACTCCCTAGCGGGATACACAGATACGCAGTATTTT. The chain links TRBV7-2 to TRBJ2-3; 9 bases agree with TRBD2. J lost 2 bases, V lost 2 bases, and 8 bases had no gene match. The CDR3 has 17 residues. Germline V lookup: CDR1 SGHTA, CDR2 FQGNSA. Filled out from reference TRBV7-2 and TRBJ2-3, the complete variable domain reads GAGVSQSPSNKVTEKGKDVELRCDPISGHTALYWYRQSLGQGLEFLIYFQGNSAPDKSGLPSDRFSAERTGGSVSTLTIQRTQQEDSAVYLCASSLNSLAGYTDTQYFGPGTRLTVL.

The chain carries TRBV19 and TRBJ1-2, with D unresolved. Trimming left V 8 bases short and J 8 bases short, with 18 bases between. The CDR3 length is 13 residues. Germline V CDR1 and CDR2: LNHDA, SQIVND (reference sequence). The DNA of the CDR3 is TGTGCCAGTTGTTCTCCTCGCTCGGGGGGCTACACCTTC. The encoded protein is CASCSPRSGGYTF.

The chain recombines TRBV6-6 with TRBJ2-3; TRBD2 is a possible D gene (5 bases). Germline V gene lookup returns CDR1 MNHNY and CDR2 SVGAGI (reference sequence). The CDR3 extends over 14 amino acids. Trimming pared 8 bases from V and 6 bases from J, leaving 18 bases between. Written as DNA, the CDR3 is TGTGCCAGCTCGAGCGGTCCGGGCAGGGATACGCAGTATTTT. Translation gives CASSSGPGRDTQYF.

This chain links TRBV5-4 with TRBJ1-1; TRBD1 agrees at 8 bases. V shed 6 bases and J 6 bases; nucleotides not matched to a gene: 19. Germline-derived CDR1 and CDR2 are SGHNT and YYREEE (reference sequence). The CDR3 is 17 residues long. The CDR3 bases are TGTGCCAGCAACGGGGGACCAGGGGGCGGGGGTGAATCTGAAGCTTTCTTT. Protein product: CASNGGPGGGGESEAFF.

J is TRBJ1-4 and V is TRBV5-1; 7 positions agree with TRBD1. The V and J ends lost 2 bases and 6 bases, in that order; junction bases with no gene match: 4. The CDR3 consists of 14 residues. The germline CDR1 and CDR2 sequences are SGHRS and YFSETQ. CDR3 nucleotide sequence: TGCGCCAGCAGCTTCCAGGGGGAAGATGAAAAACTGTTTTTT. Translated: CASSFQGEDEKLFF. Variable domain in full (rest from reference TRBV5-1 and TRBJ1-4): KAGVTQTPRYLIKTRGQQVTLSCSPISGHRSVSWYQQTPGQGLQFLFEYFSETQRNKGNFPGRFSGRQFSNSRSEMNVSTLELGDSALYLCASSFQGEDEKLFFGSGTQLSVL.

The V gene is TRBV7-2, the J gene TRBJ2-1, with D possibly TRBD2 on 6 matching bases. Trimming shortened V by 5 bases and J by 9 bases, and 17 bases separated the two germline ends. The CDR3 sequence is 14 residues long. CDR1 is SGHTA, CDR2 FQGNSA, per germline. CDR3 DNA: TGTGCCAGCAGCGGGACTGGGCGGATCAGTGAGCAGTTCTTC. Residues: CASSGTGRISEQFF.

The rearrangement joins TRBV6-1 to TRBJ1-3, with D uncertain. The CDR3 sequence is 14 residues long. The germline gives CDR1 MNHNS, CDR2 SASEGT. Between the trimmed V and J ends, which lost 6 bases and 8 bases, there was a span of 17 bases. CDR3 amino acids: CASSARSHPHTIYF. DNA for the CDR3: TGTGCCAGCAGCGCCCGGTCCCACCCCCACACCATATATTTT.

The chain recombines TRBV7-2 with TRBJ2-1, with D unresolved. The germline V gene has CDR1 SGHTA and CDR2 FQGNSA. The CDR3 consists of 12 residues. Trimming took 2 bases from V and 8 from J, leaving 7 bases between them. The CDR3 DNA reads TGTGCCAGCAGCTTAATACTACATGAGCAGTTCTTC. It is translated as CASSLILHEQFF.

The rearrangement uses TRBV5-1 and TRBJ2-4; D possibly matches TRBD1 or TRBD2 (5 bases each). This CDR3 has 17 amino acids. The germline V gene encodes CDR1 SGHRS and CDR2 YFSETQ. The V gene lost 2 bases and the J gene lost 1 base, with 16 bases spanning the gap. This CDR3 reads CASSFSEGWGAKNIQYF. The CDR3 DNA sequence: TGCGCCAGCAGCTTTTCCGAGGGATGGGGGGCCAAAAACATTCAGTACTTC.

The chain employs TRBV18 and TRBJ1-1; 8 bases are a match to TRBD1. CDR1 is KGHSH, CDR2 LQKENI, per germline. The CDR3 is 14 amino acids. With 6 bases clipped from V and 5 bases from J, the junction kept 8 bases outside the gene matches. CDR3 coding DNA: TGTGCCAGCTCGCCTGACAGGGGTTGGACTGAAGCTTTCTTT. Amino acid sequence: CASSPDRGWTEAFF.

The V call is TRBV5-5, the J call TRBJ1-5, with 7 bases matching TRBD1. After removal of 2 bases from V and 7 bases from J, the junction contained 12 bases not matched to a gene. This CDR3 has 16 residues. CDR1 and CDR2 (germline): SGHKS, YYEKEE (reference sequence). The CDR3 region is CASSFRAGGVNQPQHF. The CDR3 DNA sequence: TGTGCCAGCAGCTTTAGGGCAGGGGGGGTTAACCAGCCCCAGCATTTT.

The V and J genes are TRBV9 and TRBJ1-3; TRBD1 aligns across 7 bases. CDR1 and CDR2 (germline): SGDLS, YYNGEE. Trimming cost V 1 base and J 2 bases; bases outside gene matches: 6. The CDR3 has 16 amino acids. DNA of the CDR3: TGTGCCAGCAGCGTATCAGGGGGACCAGCTGGAAACACCATATATTTT. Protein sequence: CASSVSGGPAGNTIYF.

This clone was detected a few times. The CDR3 DNA is TGTGCCATCAGTGATGGGTTCTACGAGCAGTACTTC. Protein: CAISDGFYEQYF. This chain links TRBV10-3 with TRBJ2-7, with D uncertain. CDR1 ENHRY and CDR2 SYGVKD come from the germline V gene. V lost 3 bases to trimming and J lost 3 bases, with 6 bases between them. The CDR3 covers 12 residues.

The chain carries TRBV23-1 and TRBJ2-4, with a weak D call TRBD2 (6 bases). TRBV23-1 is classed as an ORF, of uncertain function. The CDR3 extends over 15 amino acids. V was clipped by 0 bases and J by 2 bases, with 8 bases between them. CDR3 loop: CASSQSGGPKNIQYF. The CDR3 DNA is TGCGCCAGCAGTCAATCCGGGGGACCCAAAAACATTCAGTACTTC.

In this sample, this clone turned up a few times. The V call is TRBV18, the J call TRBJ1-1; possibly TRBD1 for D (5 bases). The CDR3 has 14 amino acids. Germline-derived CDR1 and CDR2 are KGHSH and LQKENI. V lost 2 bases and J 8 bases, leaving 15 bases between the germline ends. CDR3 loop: CASSPTGGNMEAFF. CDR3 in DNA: TGTGCCAGCTCACCAACGGGGGGGAACATGGAAGCTTTCTTT.